This TCR beta chain was recovered during a study of low-dose radiotherapy and immunotherapy resistance in tumors. Germline loops: CDR1 SNHLY, CDR2 FYNNEI. The V end lost 4 bases, the J end lost 8 bases, and 5 bases lay between the germline ends. There are 10 residues in the CDR3. Sample time point: after trial treatment. Treatment denoted: LDRT plus nivolumab, ipilimumab, low-dose cyclophosphamide and aspirin (RACIN trial). Alpha- and beta-chain coverage of first-strand cDNA came from TRAV- and TRBV-specific primers. Using a constant-region primer together with a V-primer adapter, TCRs were subjected to 15 to 20 PCR cycles of amplification. TCRdb reanalysed the reads using MiXCR and keeps one entry per CDR3 protein. Counted here are approximately 100,000 distinct CDR3 sequences, 20% occurring once; the ten biggest clones make up roughly 4%. Only a few counts were recorded for this clonotype.

The TCR originated in a male donor with prostate cancer. Sequenced material: PBMCs, taken after low-dose radiotherapy plus immunotherapy. The chain couples TRBV2 to TRBJ1-2; D is undetermined. The DNA for the CDR3 is TGTGCCAGCAGTGCAAGGGGCTACACCTTC. Amino acid sequence: CASSARGYTF.